This T cell receptor (beta chain) is drawn from a study of long-term antiretroviral therapy in people with HIV (dated by TCRdb to 2021 to 2024). About the full investigation: The earliest samples were collected roughly a decade before the 2015 WHO recommendation for immediate ART, at a time when ART was usually postponed until CD4 counts fell. From a few dozen adults with confirmed HIV infection, the cohort provided 150 to 200 cryopreserved PBMC samples, gathered serially across a mean of around six years (range 1-12). No cross-contamination during QIAcube processing was seen in test extractions of a monoclonal T-cell line run alongside around 30 polyclonal samples. Whether ART initiation and durable HIV suppression were associated with changes in peripheral blood TRB repertoire composition and diversity was tested in a retrospective serial study. Among the approximately 30 participants with HIV, eleven to twelve were female. Results the study describes overall, beyond this receptor: The repertoire was dominated across all time points by expanded TRB clones identified before ART initiation, although this dominance was seen to fluctuate and to decrease in many PLHIV after ART. Inferences about post-ART repertoire changes are limited because no data were available on ART adherence, viral resistance or therapy changes. Unsorted PBMC were profiled instead of sorted CD4+ and CD8+ T cells because pre-ART samples had limited cell numbers. Narrower CDR3 length ranges were observed in HIV repertoires than in controls, and an antigen-experienced repertoire with only a slight naive shift after ART was suggested by the network structure. Samples dated from 2004 to 2017, and the ART regimens used may be less effective than current ones. Since PBMC availability was limited, sequencing covered only the TCR beta chain, with no alpha chain pairing. A significant increase in TRB diversity was found to be associated with ART initiation, although TRB diversity was observed to remain significantly below that of transplant donor controls even after long-term ART.

V gives up 0 bases and J gives up 2 bases, and the segment between their germline ends measures 9 bases. Including the terminal cysteine and phenylalanine, the CDR3 comprises 14 residues. Just CDR3 DNA is preserved here, 42 bases in frame from base 1. CDR1 and CDR2 (SGDLS, YYNGEE) derive from the germline V gene. Participants were included only if at least one PBMC sample before ART initiation and at least two post-ART samples were available. All participants with HIV were treated in the United States of America. Cryopreserved samples of about 1-10 million PBMC were thawed and washed before DNA extraction. At the time of the earliest PBMC sample, participants with HIV were aged between roughly 20 and 60 years. PBMC samples were contributed by each participant from 1-4 timepoints before ART initiation and 2-8 timepoints after ART initiation, with a median of 7 samples. For every participant, serial HIV viral load, CD4+ T-cell count, ART history and demographic data were obtained. Genomic DNA was extracted from unsorted PBMC with a Qiagen kit on a QIAcube, processed in batches of 12 samples.

The immunoSEQ hsTCRB v3.0 assay was used at survey level resolution for TRB variable region sequencing. A depth of roughly 35,000-55,000 T-cell genomes per sample was targeted for TRB sequencing. TRB libraries were pooled and sequenced on an Illumina MiSeq using a v3 150-cycle kit. Concerning the study's data processing: Repertoire analysis was performed in R inside a reproducible Nextflow workflow that covered QC, data transformation and analysis. LymphoSeq2, an R package for exploring AIRR-Seq data, was used to implement custom analyses. A few samples that yielded fewer than 5000 total TRB sequences were excluded, so that approximately 170 HIV repertoires were analyzed. Among the approximately 180 HIV repertoires that were kept, roughly 58 were collected before ART initiation and more than 120 were collected after ART initiation. Repertoires were downsampled to 5000 TRB nucleotide sequences, and summary statistics were averaged over 100 downsampling iterations. TRB sequences were retained for analysis only if CDR3 regions of at least seven amino acids were present. Diversity was measured with a Shannon entropy-derived clonality score and the Gini coefficient. In repertoire networks, the top 5000 CDR3 amino acid sequences were linked whenever an edit distance of one separated two sequences. For TRB CDR3 amino acid sequences, antigen specificity groups and MHC restriction were predicted with GLIPH2. To flag known CMV, EBV, HIV or tissue antigen associations, CDR3 amino acid sequences were matched against VDJdb and McPAS-TCR. Pre-ART, post-ART and control groups were compared with Wilcoxon signed-rank tests and Holm-Bonferroni correction. As stored in TCRdb, this immuneACCESS dataset retains in-frame rearrangements with V and J assigned. A fraction of the clones does not appear; measured against another copy, unresolved V genes explain less than half of the discrepancy, and the remainder lacks a known reason. Clonal size and the V and J genes are those of that table, whereas D and trimming came from the DNA. For this sample there are 15,000 or so clones; roughly 82% appear just once. The ten largest clones add up to less than 8.5% of the sample.

This clone was counted a single time. Its antigen has not been determined. No base quality information exists; no much larger clone differs at one position. The V gene is TRBV9 and the J gene is TRBJ2-7; TRBD1 could be the D gene, as 5 bases match. Specimen: unsorted PBMCs, collected 0.4 years after starting antiretroviral therapy. The sequence came from a man in his thirties or forties with HIV. The nucleotide sequence reads as follows: TGTGCCAGCAGCGTAGGGGCAGGGCCCTACGAGCAGTACTTC. It translates as CASSVGAGPYEQYF.